This T cell receptor beta chain was identified during a study of T cells after yellow fever vaccination. The junction had 12 bases not matched to a gene; V was cut back by 4 bases and J by 2 bases. The CDR3 sequence is 17 residues long. Germline CDR1 LGHNA, CDR2 YSLEER. 5'RACE template switching generated TCR cDNA, adding a universal primer site and UMIs. MiXCR, run by TCRdb on the 5' RACE reads, gives a single entry per CDR3 protein. The repertoire has around 320,000 distinct CDR3 sequences, around 10% of them found once; the top ten carry around 3.2%. The TCR comes from a young man who received the YFV17D yellow fever vaccine. The chain employs TRBV4-3 and TRBJ2-3; 7 bases match TRBD2. The material sequenced was CD4+ T cells sorted from PBMCs, taken 45 days after the yellow fever booster vaccination. CDR3: CASSLAPAAGNTDTQYF. CDR3 nucleotides: TGCGCCAGCAGCCTAGCCCCGGCAGCGGGGAACACAGATACGCAGTATTTT.